The 24 T cell receptor beta chains below come from one sample, sequenced in a study of shared clonotypes between healthy human individuals. Data came from immunoSEQ multiplex PCR; TCRdb stores just in-frame clones and leaves some out. The table records around 2.1 million clones, approximately 94% of them present only once. Sequenced material: naive CD4+ T cells sorted from blood. The subset here: CD45RA+ positively selected. These receptors all come from a man aged 18 to 29 in good health.

About this clone itself: Other DNA sequences from this sample encode an identical CDR3 as well. This sequence joins TRBV5-5 and TRBJ1-2; TRBD1 matches at 8 bases. Per germline, CDR1 SGHKS and CDR2 YYEKEE (reference sequence). Trimming at V came to 4 bases and at J to 0 bases, leaving 2 bases not matched to a gene. The CDR3 has 14 residues. The CDR3 protein is CASSLTGANYGYTF. The DNA for the CDR3 is TGTGCCAGCAGCCTGACAGGGGCTAACTATGGCTACACCTTC.

This clone is a singleton in its sample. The DNA for the CDR3 is TGTGCCAGCTCACCACGGACAGGGGTCGACGAGCAGTACTTC. It yields the protein CASSPRTGVDEQYF. The genes are TRBV18 and TRBJ2-7; 9 positions match TRBD1. Germline V gene sequence: CDR1 KGHSH, CDR2 LQKENI. V lost 1 base, J lost 5 bases, and 3 bases stayed unmatched. The CDR3 length is 14 residues.

This chain joins TRBV7-8 and TRBJ2-7; D not certain. CDR1 is SGHVS, CDR2 FQNEAQ, per germline. The CDR3 extends over 17 amino acids. With 1 base removed from V and 1 base from J, the gap between germline ends came to 17 bases. The CDR3 DNA reads TGTGCCAGCAGCTTAGTTTCTTATGGTACGGTATCCTACGAGCAGTACTTC. Encoded protein: CASSLVSYGTVSYEQYF.

The chain employs TRBV11-1 and TRBJ1-2, with TRBD1 as a possible D gene (6 bases). Trimming removed 5 bases at V and 2 bases at J, with 15 bases between. The CDR3 totals 15 residues. CDR1 is SGHAT and CDR2 is FQDESV in the germline V gene (reference sequence). CDR3 loop: CASSQTTGTNYGYTF. The CDR3 nucleotides read TGTGCCAGCAGCCAAACTACCGGGACAAACTATGGCTACACCTTC.

The chain links TRBV7-8 to TRBJ2-1, with D possibly TRBD2 on 6 matching bases. There are 17 residues in the CDR3. Trimming removed 5 bases at V and 1 base at J, with 18 bases between. CDR1 is SGHVS and CDR2 is FQNEAQ in the germline V gene. The CDR3 region has the DNA TGTGCCAGCAGCCGTTTAGCACCGGGAGCGTCCTACAATGAGCAGTTCTTC. Protein product: CASSRLAPGASYNEQFF.

The chain carries TRBV5-1 and TRBJ2-3; possibly TRBD1 or TRBD2 for D (5 bases each). The V end was cut by 3 bases, the J end by 0 bases, with 14 bases between. Germline lookup yields CDR1 SGHRS and CDR2 YFSETQ. This CDR3 has 16 residues. This CDR3 is CASSWGTGGSTDTQYF. CDR3 DNA: TGCGCCAGCAGCTGGGGCACAGGAGGAAGCACAGATACGCAGTATTTT.

Comment on this clone: Other DNA sequences within the sample encode an identical CDR3. The J gene is TRBJ1-3, the V gene TRBV30; no reliable D call. Looked up from germline, CDR1 is GTSNPN and CDR2 is SVGIG (reference sequence). The V end lost 2 bases, the J end lost 0 bases, and 8 bases lay between the germline ends. The CDR3 spans 14 residues. DNA of the CDR3: TGTGCCTGGAGTAGGGTGGGCTCTGGAAACACCATATATTTT. It translates to CAWSRVGSGNTIYF.

About this clone itself: Other DNA sequences within the sample encode an identical CDR3. This chain connects TRBV18 to TRBJ1-1; D is possibly TRBD1 (5 bases). The CDR3 has 13 amino acids. The V and J ends lost 4 bases and 3 bases respectively, with 9 bases between them. CDR1 and CDR2 (germline): KGHSH, LQKENI. CDR3 in amino acids: CASSRSGDTEAFF. CDR3 in DNA: TGTGCCAGCTCACGGTCGGGGGACACTGAAGCTTTCTTT.

For this clone: Other DNA sequences in the same sample also yield this CDR3. The rearrangement links TRBV18 to TRBJ1-4; no firm D call. Trimming took off 1 base at V and 5 bases at J, with 8 bases between the two ends. The CDR3 is 14 residues long. Germline loops: CDR1 KGHSH, CDR2 LQKENI. This CDR3 reads CASSPQGTNEKLFF. The CDR3 coding sequence is TGTGCCAGCTCACCACAGGGTACCAATGAAAAACTGTTTTTT.

In regard to this clone: Other DNA sequences of this sample code for an identical CDR3. This chain joins TRBV5-4 and TRBJ2-3, with D possibly TRBD1 on 6 matching bases. V lost 4 bases to trimming and J lost 4 bases, with 10 bases between them. CDR1 is SGHNT and CDR2 is YYREEE in the germline V gene (reference sequence). This CDR3 has 13 residues. CDR3 protein: CASSLAGADTQYF. The DNA for the CDR3 is TGTGCCAGCAGCCTGGCAGGGGCAGATACGCAGTATTTT.

This clone was found once. This rearrangement joins TRBV19 to TRBJ2-3; D assignment may be TRBD1 or TRBD2 (6 bases each). This CDR3 contains 13 residues. V shed 7 bases and J shed 4 bases, with 12 bases lying between them. CDR1 LNHDA and CDR2 SQIVND come from the germline V gene (reference sequence). CDR3 bases: TGTGCCAGTAATCCGGGGGCCCCAGATACGCAGTATTTT. Its protein product is CASNPGAPDTQYF.

As for this clone: The sample carries other DNA sequences with the same CDR3. The chain combines TRBV6-6 with TRBJ1-6; D not certain. The CDR3 consists of 14 residues. The V and J ends lost 2 bases and 5 bases respectively, with 7 bases between them. Germline V gives CDR1 MNHNY, CDR2 SVGAGI (reference sequence). The CDR3 here is CASSYGQDNSPLHF. The DNA for the CDR3 is TGTGCCAGCAGTTACGGGCAGGATAATTCACCCCTCCACTTT.

The chain has TRBV14 and TRBJ1-2; no reliable D call. The CDR3 runs 13 residues. V was cut by 4 bases and J by 4 bases, with 10 bases left in between. Germline CDR1 and CDR2: SGHDN and FVKESK. CDR3 DNA sequence: TGTGCCAGCAGCCTCGGCATATCCTATGGCTACACCTTC. It specifies CASSLGISYGYTF.

The chain is built from TRBV6-1 and TRBJ1-5; D remains ambiguous. CDR3 length equals 15 residues. Germline loops: CDR1 MNHNS, CDR2 SASEGT. V lost 6 bases to trimming and J lost 2 bases, with 14 bases between them. This chain's CDR3 is CASSGSGLGNQPQHF. The CDR3 DNA is TGTGCCAGCAGCGGGTCAGGACTCGGCAATCAGCCCCAGCATTTT.

The J gene is TRBJ1-1, the V gene TRBV29-1; 10 nucleotides align to TRBD1. V shed 7 bases and J 5 bases; nucleotides not matched to a gene: 4. Per the germline V gene, CDR1 is SQVTM and CDR2 is ANQGSEA. CDR3 length: 12 amino acids. The CDR3 reads CSADRGQTEAFF. The DNA of the CDR3 is TGCAGCGCCGACAGGGGGCAAACTGAAGCTTTCTTT.

CDR3 DNA sequence: TGTGCCAGCATGAGGGAAATGAACACTGAAGCTTTCTTT. As protein: CASMREMNTEAFF. The rearrangement uses TRBV2 and TRBJ1-1; D remains ambiguous. Germline V gene lookup returns CDR1 SNHLY and CDR2 FYNNEI. Trimming took 7 bases from V and 0 from J, leaving 9 bases between them. This CDR3 is built from 13 residues.

This chain joins TRBV10-3 and TRBJ2-7; TRBD1 aligns across 7 bases. The V gene end was trimmed by 10 bases and the J gene end by 1 base; junction bases not matched to a gene: 4. The CDR3 has 12 amino acids. Germline CDR1 reads ENHRY; CDR2 reads SYGVKD. Written as DNA, the CDR3 is TGTGCCAGCGGACAGGAATCCTACGAGCAGTACTTC. Encoded protein: CASGQESYEQYF.

The chain carries TRBV19 and TRBJ2-2; no firm D call. The length of the CDR3 is 14 residues. Germline CDR1 and CDR2: LNHDA and SQIVND (reference sequence). Trimming removed 3 bases from V and 7 bases from J, with 12 bases in between. The CDR3 coding sequence is TGTGCCAGTAGTATCCCGACCTCGGGCGGGGAGCTGTTTTTT. Its translation is CASSIPTSGGELFF.

This rearrangement joins TRBV5-5 to TRBJ1-2, with 8 bases fitting TRBD1. This CDR3 spans 15 amino acids. Germline lookup yields CDR1 SGHKS and CDR2 YYEKEE (reference sequence). With 4 bases clipped from V and 8 bases from J, the junction kept 13 bases outside the gene matches. The CDR3 DNA sequence: TGTGCCAGCAGCACGCGGACAGGGAGCGGCTCCGGCTACACCTTC. The encoded protein is CASSTRTGSGSGYTF.

There are a few counts of this clone. This rearrangement joins TRBV7-9 to TRBJ1-3; no reliable D call. The CDR3 covers 16 residues. Trimming stripped 5 bases from V and 5 bases from J, with 19 bases between. Germline V gives CDR1 SEHNR, CDR2 FQNEAQ (reference sequence). The DNA for the CDR3 is TGTGCCAGCAGCGAAGAGAACAGTTTAGGACGAAACACCATATATTTT. As protein: CASSEENSLGRNTIYF.

The chain uses TRBV6-5 and TRBJ2-7, with D tentatively TRBD1 (6 bases). Deletions cut 6 bases from V and 2 bases from J, with 17 bases between. Per germline, CDR1 MNHEY and CDR2 SVGAGI. The CDR3 covers 15 residues. The CDR3 protein is CASSLQGFPPYEQYF. Written as DNA, the CDR3 is TGTGCCAGCAGCCTACAGGGATTTCCGCCCTACGAGCAGTACTTC.

The rearrangement links TRBV11-3 to TRBJ2-2; D uncertain. V gave up 1 base and J gave up 6 bases, with 6 bases separating them. This CDR3 comprises 13 residues. Germline V CDR1 and CDR2: SGHNT, YENEEA. CDR3 in amino acids: CASSLVPSGELFF. In DNA form, the CDR3 reads TGTGCCAGCAGCTTAGTTCCCTCCGGGGAGCTGTTTTTT. The full variable domain, with the rest looked up from reference TRBV11-3 and TRBJ2-2, is EAGVVQSPRYKIIEKKQPVAFWCNPISGHNTLYWYLQNLGQGPELLIRYENEEAVDDSQLPKDRFSAERLKGVDSTLKIQPAELGDSAVYLCASSLVPSGELFFGEGSRLTVL.

This chain joins TRBV2 and TRBJ1-6; D is ambiguous. Trimming cost V 5 bases and J 13 bases, with 12 bases left between them. The CDR3 length is 12 residues. Germline CDR1 SNHLY, CDR2 FYNNEI. The CDR3 protein is CASSKDASPLHF. CDR3 DNA: TGTGCCAGCAGTAAGGACGCCTCCCCCCTCCACTTT.

The chain carries TRBV6-6 and TRBJ2-7, with TRBD1 identical over 9 bases. The germline CDR1 and CDR2 sequences are MNHNY and SVGAGI (reference sequence). This CDR3 is built from 12 residues. The V and J ends lost 10 bases and 3 bases, in that order; junction bases with no gene match: 4. DNA of the CDR3: TGTGCCACCCGGGACAGGGTCTACGAGCAGTACTTC. As protein: CATRDRVYEQYF.